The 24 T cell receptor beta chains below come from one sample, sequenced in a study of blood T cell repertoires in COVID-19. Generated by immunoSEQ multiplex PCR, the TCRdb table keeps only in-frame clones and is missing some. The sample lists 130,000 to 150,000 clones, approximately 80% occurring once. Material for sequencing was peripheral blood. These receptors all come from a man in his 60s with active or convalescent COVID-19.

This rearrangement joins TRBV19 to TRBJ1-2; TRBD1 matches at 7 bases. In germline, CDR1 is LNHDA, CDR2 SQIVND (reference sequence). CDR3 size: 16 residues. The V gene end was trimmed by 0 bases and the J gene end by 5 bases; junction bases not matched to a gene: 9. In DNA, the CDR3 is TGTGCCAGTAGTATAGATCTGCAAGGGGGCAGGTATGGCTACACCTTC. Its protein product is CASSIDLQGGRYGYTF.

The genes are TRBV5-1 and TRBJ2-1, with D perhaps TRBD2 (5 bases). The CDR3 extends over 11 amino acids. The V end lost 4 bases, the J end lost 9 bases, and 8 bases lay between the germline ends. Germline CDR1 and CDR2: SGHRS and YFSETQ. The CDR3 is CASSLGAEQFF. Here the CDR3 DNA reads TGCGCCAGCAGCCTGGGAGCTGAGCAGTTCTTC. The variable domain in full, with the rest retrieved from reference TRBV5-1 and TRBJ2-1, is KAGVTQTPRYLIKTRGQQVTLSCSPISGHRSVSWYQQTPGQGLQFLFEYFSETQRNKGNFPGRFSGRQFSNSRSEMNVSTLELGDSALYLCASSLGAEQFFGPGTRLTVL.

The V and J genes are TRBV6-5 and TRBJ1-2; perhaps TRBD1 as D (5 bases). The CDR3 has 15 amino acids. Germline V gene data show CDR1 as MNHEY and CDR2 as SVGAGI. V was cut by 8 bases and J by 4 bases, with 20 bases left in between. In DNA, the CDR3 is TGTGCCAGCTGCCCTAGTTTGGACACAGGCTATGGCTACACCTTC. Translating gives CASCPSLDTGYGYTF.

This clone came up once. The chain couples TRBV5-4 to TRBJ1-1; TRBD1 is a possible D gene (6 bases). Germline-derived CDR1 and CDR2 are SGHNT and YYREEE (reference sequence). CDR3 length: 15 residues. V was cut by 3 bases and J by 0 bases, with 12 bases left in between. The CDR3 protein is CASSSYWTVNTEAFF. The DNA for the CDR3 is TGTGCCAGCAGCTCGTATTGGACAGTGAACACTGAAGCTTTCTTT.

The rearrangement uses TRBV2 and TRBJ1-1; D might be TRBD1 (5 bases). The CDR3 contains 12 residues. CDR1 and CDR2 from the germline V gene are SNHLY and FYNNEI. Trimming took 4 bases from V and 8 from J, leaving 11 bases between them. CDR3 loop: CASSGGQFEAFF. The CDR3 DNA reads TGTGCCAGCAGTGGGGGCCAGTTCGAAGCTTTCTTT.

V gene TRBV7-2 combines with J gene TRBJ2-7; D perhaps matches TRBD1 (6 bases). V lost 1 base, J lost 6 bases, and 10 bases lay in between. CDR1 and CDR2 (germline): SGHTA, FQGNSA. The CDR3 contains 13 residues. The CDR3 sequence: CASSLGAGVEQYV. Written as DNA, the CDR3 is TGTGCCAGCAGCTTAGGGGCAGGGGTCGAGCAGTACGTC.

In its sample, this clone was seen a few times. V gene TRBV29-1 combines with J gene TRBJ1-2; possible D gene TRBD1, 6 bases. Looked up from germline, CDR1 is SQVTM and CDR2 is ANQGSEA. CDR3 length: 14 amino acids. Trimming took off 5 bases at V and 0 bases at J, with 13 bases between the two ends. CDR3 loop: CSVIRQDSNYGYTF. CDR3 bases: TGCAGCGTTATTAGACAGGACTCTAACTATGGCTACACCTTC.

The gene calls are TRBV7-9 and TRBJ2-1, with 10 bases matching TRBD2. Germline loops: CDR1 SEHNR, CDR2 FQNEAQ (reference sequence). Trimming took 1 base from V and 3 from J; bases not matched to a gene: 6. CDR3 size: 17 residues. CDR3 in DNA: TGTGCCAGCAGCTTAGGGCCCCTAGCGGGAGACTACAATGAGCAGTTCTTC. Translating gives CASSLGPLAGDYNEQFF.

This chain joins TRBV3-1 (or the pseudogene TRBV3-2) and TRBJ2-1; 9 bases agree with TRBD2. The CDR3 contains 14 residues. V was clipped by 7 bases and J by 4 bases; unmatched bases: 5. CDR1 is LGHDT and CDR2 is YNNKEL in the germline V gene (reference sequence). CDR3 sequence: CASNAGGPYNEQFF. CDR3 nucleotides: TGTGCCAGCAATGCGGGGGGGCCGTACAATGAGCAGTTCTTC.

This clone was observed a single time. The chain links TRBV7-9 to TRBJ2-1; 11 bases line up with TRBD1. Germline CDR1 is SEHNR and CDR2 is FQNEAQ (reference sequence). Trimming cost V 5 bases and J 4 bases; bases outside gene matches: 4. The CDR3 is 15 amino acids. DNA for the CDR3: TGTGCCAGCAGCGCCGGGACAGGGGGATACAATGAGCAGTTCTTC. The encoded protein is CASSAGTGGYNEQFF.

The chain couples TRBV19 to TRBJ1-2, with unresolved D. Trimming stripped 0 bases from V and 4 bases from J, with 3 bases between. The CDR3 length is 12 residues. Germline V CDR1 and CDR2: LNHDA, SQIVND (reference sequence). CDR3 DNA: TGTGCCAGTAGTATAGACTTCTATGGCTACACCTTC. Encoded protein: CASSIDFYGYTF.

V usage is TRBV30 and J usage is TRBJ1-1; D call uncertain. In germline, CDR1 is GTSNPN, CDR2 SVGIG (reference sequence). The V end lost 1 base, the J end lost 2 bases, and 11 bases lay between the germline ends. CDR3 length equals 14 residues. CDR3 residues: CAWSGLGSNTEAFF. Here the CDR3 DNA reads TGTGCCTGGAGTGGGCTGGGGAGTAACACTGAAGCTTTCTTT.

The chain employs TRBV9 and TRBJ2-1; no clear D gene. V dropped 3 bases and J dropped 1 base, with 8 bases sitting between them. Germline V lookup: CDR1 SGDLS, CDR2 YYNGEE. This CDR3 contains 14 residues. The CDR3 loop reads CASSATGSYNEQFF. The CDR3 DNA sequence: TGTGCCAGCAGCGCGACGGGTTCCTACAATGAGCAGTTCTTC.

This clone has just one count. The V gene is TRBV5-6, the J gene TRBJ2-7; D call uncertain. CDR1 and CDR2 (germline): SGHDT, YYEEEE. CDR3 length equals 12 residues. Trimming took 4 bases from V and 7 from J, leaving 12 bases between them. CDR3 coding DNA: TGTGCCAGCAGCATGGGCAGGTTTGAGCAGTACGTC. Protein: CASSMGRFEQYV.

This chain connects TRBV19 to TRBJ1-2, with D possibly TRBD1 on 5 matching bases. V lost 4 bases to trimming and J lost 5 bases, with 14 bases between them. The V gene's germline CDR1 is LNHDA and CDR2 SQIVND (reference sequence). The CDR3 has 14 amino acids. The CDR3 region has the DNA TGTGCCAGTAGTAGGGGAATCGACAGATATGGCTACACCTTC. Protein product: CASSRGIDRYGYTF.

The chain's CDR3 is CAWSVPGGPRNYGYTF. CDR3 in DNA: TGTGCCTGGAGTGTTCCGGGGGGACCCCGTAACTATGGCTACACCTTC. The V gene is TRBV30, the J gene TRBJ1-2; possible D gene TRBD1, 5 bases. The V end was cut by 0 bases, the J end by 1 base, with 15 bases between. Per germline, CDR1 GTSNPN and CDR2 SVGIG (reference sequence). This CDR3 has 16 residues.

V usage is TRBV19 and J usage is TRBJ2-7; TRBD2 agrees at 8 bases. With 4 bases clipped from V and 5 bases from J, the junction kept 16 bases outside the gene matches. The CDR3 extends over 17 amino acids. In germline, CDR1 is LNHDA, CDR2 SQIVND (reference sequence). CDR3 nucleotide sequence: TGTGCCAGTAGTACGATAGGGGCCGGGACTAGTAATCACGAGCAGTACTTC. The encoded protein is CASSTIGAGTSNHEQYF.

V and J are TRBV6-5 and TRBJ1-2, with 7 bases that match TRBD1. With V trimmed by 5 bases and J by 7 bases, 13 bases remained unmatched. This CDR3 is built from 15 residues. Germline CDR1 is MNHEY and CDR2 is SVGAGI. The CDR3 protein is CASSQIEGAWGGYTF. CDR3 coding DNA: TGTGCCAGCAGTCAGATCGAGGGGGCCTGGGGTGGCTACACCTTC.

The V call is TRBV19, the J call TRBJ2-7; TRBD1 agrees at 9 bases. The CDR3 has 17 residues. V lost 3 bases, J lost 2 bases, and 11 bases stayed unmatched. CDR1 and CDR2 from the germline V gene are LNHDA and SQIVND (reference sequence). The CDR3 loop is CASSIWGQGSLAYEQYF. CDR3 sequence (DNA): TGTGCCAGTAGTATTTGGGGACAGGGCTCACTCGCCTACGAGCAGTACTTC.

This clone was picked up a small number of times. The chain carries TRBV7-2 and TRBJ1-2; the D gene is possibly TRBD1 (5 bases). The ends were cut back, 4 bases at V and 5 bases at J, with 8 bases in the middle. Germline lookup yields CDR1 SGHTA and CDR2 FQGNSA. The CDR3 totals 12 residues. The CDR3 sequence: CASSSRQYGYTF. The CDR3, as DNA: TGTGCCAGCAGCTCCCGACAGTATGGCTACACCTTC.

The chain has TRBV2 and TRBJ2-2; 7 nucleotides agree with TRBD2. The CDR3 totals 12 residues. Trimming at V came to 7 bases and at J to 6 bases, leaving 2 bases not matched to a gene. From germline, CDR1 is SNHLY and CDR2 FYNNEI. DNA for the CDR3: TGTGCCAGCAACGCGGGGGCCGGGGAGCTGTTTTTT. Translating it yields CASNAGAGELFF. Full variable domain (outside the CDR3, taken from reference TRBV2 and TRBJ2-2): EPEVTQTPSHQVTQMGQEVILRCVPISNHLYFYWYRQILGQKVEFLVSFYNNEISEKSEIFDDQFSVERPDGSNFTLKIRSTKLEDSAMYFCASNAGAGELFFGEGSRLTVL.

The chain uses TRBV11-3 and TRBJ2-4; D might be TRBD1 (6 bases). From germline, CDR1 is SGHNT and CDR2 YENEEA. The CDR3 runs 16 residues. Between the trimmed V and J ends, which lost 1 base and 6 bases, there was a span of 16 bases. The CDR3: CASSLGLGARGNIQYF. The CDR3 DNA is TGTGCCAGCAGCTTAGGTTTGGGGGCCAGGGGAAACATTCAGTACTTC.

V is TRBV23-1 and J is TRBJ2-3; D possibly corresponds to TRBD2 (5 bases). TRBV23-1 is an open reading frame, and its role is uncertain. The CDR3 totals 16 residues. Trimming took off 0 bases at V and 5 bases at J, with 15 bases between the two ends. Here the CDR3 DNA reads TGCGCCAGCAGTCAATCCCCGGGCGTGGGGAGAGATACGCAGTATTTT. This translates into CASSQSPGVGRDTQYF.

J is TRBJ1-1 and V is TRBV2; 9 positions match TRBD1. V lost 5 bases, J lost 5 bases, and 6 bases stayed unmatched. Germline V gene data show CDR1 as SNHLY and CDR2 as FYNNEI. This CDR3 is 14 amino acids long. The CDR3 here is CASSIDRGGTEAFF. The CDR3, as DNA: TGTGCCAGCAGTATAGACAGGGGGGGGACTGAAGCTTTCTTT.